This T cell receptor (beta chain) was recovered during a study of PD-1 blockade in classical Hodgkin lymphoma. The method was immunoSEQ multiplex PCR; TCRdb's version includes in-frame clones alone and lacks a portion of them. The sample consists of tens of thousands of clones, around 90% of them appearing once. This clone was counted once. Unmatched junction bases numbered 12, after V lost 4 bases and J lost 6 bases. The length of the CDR3 is 15 residues. CDR1 is SGDLS, CDR2 YYNGEE, per germline. Noted time point: cycle 4 day 1 (C4D1), after 5 to 7 weeks of nivolumab. Every one of the patients relapsed after autologous stem cell transplantation (brentuximab vedotin exposure was variable).

The chain joins TRBV9 to TRBJ2-7; 8 nucleotides agree with TRBD1. This receptor was taken from a human donor with classical Hodgkin lymphoma. The sample in question was peripheral blood mononuclear cells (PBMCs), obtained before the fourth cycle of nivolumab. CDR3 bases: TGTGCCAGCAGCTCCTCCGGGACAGGCGTACCCGAGCAGTACTTC. The encoded protein is CASSSSGTGVPEQYF.